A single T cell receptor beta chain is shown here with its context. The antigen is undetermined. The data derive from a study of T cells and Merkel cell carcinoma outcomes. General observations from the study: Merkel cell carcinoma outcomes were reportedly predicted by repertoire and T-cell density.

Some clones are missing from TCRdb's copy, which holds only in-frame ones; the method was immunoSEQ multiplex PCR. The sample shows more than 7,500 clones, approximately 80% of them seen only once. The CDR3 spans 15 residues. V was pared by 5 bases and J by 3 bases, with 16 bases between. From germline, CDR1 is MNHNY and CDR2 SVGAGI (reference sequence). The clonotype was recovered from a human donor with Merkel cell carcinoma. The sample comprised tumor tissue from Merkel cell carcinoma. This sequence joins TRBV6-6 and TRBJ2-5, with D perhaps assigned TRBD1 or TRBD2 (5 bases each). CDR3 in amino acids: CASSSRGRAEETQYF. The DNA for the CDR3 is TGTGCCAGCAGTAGCCGGGGACGGGCGGAAGAGACCCAGTACTTC.